The T cell receptor (beta chain) under discussion was sequenced for a study of glioma-infiltrating T cells after dendritic cell vaccination. About the research overall: The vaccine used monocyte-derived dendritic cells pulsed overnight with autologous tumor lysate.

CDR1 and CDR2 (germline): SGHNT, YYREEE (reference sequence). V was shortened by 8 bases and J by 5 bases, with 19 bases between the two germline ends. This CDR3 has 14 residues. Profiled with immunoSEQ multiplex PCR; TCRdb holds only in-frame clones, not every one. The sample lists about 58,000 clones, about 86% occurring once. The sample's time point: after dendritic cell vaccination, including at tumor progression/relapse. The chain combines TRBV5-4 with TRBJ1-1; a possible D gene is TRBD1 (5 bases). The receptor was derived from a human donor with glioblastoma. The sequencing used blood, collected after dendritic cell vaccination. CDR3 sequence: CARQIDPGSTEAFF. CDR3 coding DNA: TGTGCCAGGCAAATAGATCCAGGGTCTACTGAAGCTTTCTTT.